This T cell receptor beta chain was captured by sequencing in a study of blood T cells in healthy people across ages. This clonotype was seen a few times. The second PCR ran 7 to 11 cycles with a sample-barcoded 5' primer and J-beta primers. TCRdb passed the 5' RACE reads through MiXCR, listing each CDR3 protein once. The profile covers approximately 580,000 distinct CDR3 sequences, with around 24% appearing a single time and roughly 9.4% taken by the ten largest. V dropped 1 base and J dropped 1 base, with 13 bases sitting between them. The CDR3 totals 16 residues. The germline CDR1 and CDR2 sequences are SEHNR and FQNEAQ (reference sequence). The sample was also reused in another study, on T cells of mothers and their children.

The sequence was collected from a boy aged 5-17 years in good health. The source material was blood. This chain uses TRBV7-9 with TRBJ1-2; D might be TRBD1 (6 bases). CDR3 in DNA: TGTGCCAGCAGCTTAGATGAGAGGGGGAATAACTATGGCTACACCTTC. Protein product: CASSLDERGNNYGYTF.